Each of the 10 T cell receptor beta chains below was sequenced from the same sample in a study of T cells in Graves' hyperthyroidism and ophthalmopathy (dated by TCRdb to about 2019). The library was made by multiplex PCR. Reads for this sample came from an Illumina HiSeq 2000. Amplification of TCR beta CDR3 regions was carried out from RNA transcripts. The first round of RT-PCR for the TCR CDR3 was performed with the HTBI primer set and the Qiagen OneStep RT-PCR kit. TCRdb reprocessed the public reads (quality trimming at Q25 with fastp, clone calling with MiXCR) and kept in-frame beta chains. Each CDR3 protein appears once, grouped with its most common genes and DNA. This sample holds roughly 500,000 distinct CDR3 sequences; 11% to 15% were observed only once. The ten largest make up more than 5% of the sample. Material: blood. Receptor source: a woman aged 25-40 years with Graves' hyperthyroidism that later progressed to Graves' ophthalmopathy.

V usage is TRBV5-1 and J usage is TRBJ2-3; D remains ambiguous. V dropped 0 bases and J dropped 2 bases, with 13 bases sitting between them. Germline CDR1 SGHRS, CDR2 YFSETQ. The length of the CDR3 is 16 residues. For the CDR3, the DNA is TGCGCCAGCAGCTTGGCCATCGGCGAGAACACAGATACGCAGTATTTT. It translates to CASSLAIGENTDTQYF.

This sequence joins TRBV5-1 and TRBJ2-1, with 8 positions matching TRBD1. CDR1 and CDR2 from the germline V gene are SGHRS and YFSETQ. Trimming at V came to 2 bases and at J to 8 bases, leaving 3 bases not matched to a gene. The CDR3 runs 13 residues. For the CDR3, the DNA is TGCGCCAGCAGCTTCGGACAGGGCCATGAGCAGTTCTTC. It codes for CASSFGQGHEQFF.

V gene TRBV3-1 combines with J gene TRBJ2-1; 14 nucleotides match TRBD2. The CDR3 spans 14 residues. CDR1 is LGHDT, CDR2 YNNKEL, per germline (reference sequence). Losses at the gene ends were 4 bases for V and 9 bases for J; bases not matched to a gene: 2. The CDR3 DNA reads TGTGCCAGCAGCCCGACTAGCGGGAGGGGTGAGCAGTTCTTC. Its translation: CASSPTSGRGEQFF.

The chain combines TRBV2 with TRBJ2-1, with 12 positions matching TRBD2. Losses at the gene ends were 6 bases for V and 8 bases for J; bases not matched to a gene: 5. CDR1 is SNHLY, CDR2 FYNNEI, per germline. This CDR3 region has 14 residues. CDR3 nucleotide sequence: TGTGCCAGCAGACCACTAGCGGGAGGCTATGAGCAGTTCTTC. Residues: CASRPLAGGYEQFF.

A word on this clonotype: Since a much larger clone is just one base distant, this may be a read error. The rearrangement links TRBV20-1 to TRBJ2-3; the D gene is possibly TRBD1 (6 bases). The J call may be in error: the DNA end matches TRBJ1-5 better. The CDR3 is 14 amino acids. Per germline, CDR1 DFQATT and CDR2 SNEGSKA (reference sequence). Written as DNA, the CDR3 is TGCAGTGCTGCTGGGCGGGAGGGGGGAGATACGCAGCATTTT. The encoded protein is CSAAGREGGDTQHF.

On this clonotype itself: This may arise from a read error, as a much more abundant clone is one base away. The chain links TRBV3-1 to TRBJ2-5; the D is unclear. The J call may be mistaken, given a closer DNA end match to TRBJ2-1. CDR1 and CDR2 from the germline V gene are LGHDT and YNNKEL (reference sequence). The CDR3 consists of 14 residues. As DNA, the CDR3 is TGTGCCAGCAGCCAAGGACTGGAACAAGAGACCCAGTTCTTC. It is translated as CASSQGLEQETQFF.

This clonotype was seen many times. The V gene is TRBV6-5, the J gene TRBJ1-6; D is unresolved. CDR3 length equals 15 residues. Germline values: CDR1 MNHEY, CDR2 SVGAGI. Trimming stripped 2 bases from V and 8 bases from J, with 13 bases between. Written as DNA, the CDR3 is TGTGCCAGCAGTTACCCTACCGAAAGGGATTCACCCCTCCACTTT. Its translation is CASSYPTERDSPLHF.

The gene calls are TRBV10-3 and TRBJ1-2, with TRBD1 matching 11 bases. This CDR3 is built from 13 residues. Trimming cost V 5 bases and J 6 bases; bases outside gene matches: 2. The germline CDR1 and CDR2 sequences are ENHRY and SYGVKD. In DNA, the CDR3 is TGTGCCATCAGTTTGGGACAGGGGGATGGCTACACCTTC. Protein: CAISLGQGDGYTF.

Many counts were recorded for this clonotype. The chain joins TRBV11-2 to TRBJ2-7, with D hard to call. Trimming removed 3 bases at V and 4 bases at J, with 13 bases between. The CDR3 is 14 amino acids. Germline V gives CDR1 SGHAT, CDR2 FQNNGV. The CDR3 reads CASSFPPTWYEQYF. DNA of the CDR3: TGTGCCAGCAGCTTCCCCCCTACCTGGTACGAGCAGTACTTC.

This clonotype has a count of ten or more. The V gene is TRBV11-2, the J gene TRBJ2-1; tentatively, D is TRBD2 (5 bases). The CDR3 totals 13 residues. V shed 6 bases and J shed 6 bases, with 12 bases lying between them. Germline V gene lookup returns CDR1 SGHAT and CDR2 FQNNGV. CDR3 sequence: CASRIFSANEQFF. CDR3 bases: TGTGCCAGCAGAATCTTTAGCGCCAATGAGCAGTTCTTC.